The present T cell receptor (beta chain) was sequenced within a study of blood T cell repertoires in COVID-19. Background on the study: Sources were T cells, B-cell-depleted T cells, or PBMCs; the material itself was cDNA or gDNA.

Trimming removed 0 bases at V and 7 bases at J, with 11 bases between. Germline V lookup: CDR1 SGDLS, CDR2 YYNGEE. The CDR3 is 15 residues long. Only in-frame clones appear in the TCRdb table, and some are missing; sequencing was by immunoSEQ multiplex PCR. The sample lists 95,000 to 110,000 clones, roughly 90% occurring once. This receptor was identified in a man in his forties with active or convalescent COVID-19. Sequenced material: peripheral blood. The chain couples TRBV9 to TRBJ1-6; D possibly corresponds to TRBD1 (6 bases). The CDR3 sequence is CASSVAGGTNSPLHF. Here the CDR3 DNA reads TGTGCCAGCAGCGTAGCGGGAGGGACAAATTCACCCCTCCACTTT.